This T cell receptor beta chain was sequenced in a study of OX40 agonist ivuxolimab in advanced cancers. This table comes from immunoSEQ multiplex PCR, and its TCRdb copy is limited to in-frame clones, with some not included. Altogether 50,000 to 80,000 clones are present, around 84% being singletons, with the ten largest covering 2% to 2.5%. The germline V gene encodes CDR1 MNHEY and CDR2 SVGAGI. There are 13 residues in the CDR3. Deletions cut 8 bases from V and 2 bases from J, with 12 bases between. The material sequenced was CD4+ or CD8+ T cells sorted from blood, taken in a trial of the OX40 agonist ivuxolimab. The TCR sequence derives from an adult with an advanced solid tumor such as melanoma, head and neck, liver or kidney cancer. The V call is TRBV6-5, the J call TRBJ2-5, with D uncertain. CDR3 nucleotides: TGTGCCAGCGGGGTTAGGGCTCAAGAGACCCAGTACTTC. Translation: CASGVRAQETQYF.